This entry concerns a single TCR beta chain. Its antigen is not known. The data derive from a study of response to subunit inactivated influenza vaccine. The study's findings and limits: Authors suggested seasonal influenza vaccinations each recruit few new T cells.

Germline lookup yields CDR1 SEHNR and CDR2 FQNEAQ (reference sequence). Trimming stripped 11 bases from V and 5 bases from J, with 11 bases between. The length of the CDR3 is 11 residues. Via MiXCR, TCRdb re-called the RT-PCR reads, giving one row per CDR3 protein. The sample lists roughly 790,000 distinct CDR3 sequences; 21% were seen once. The source was PBMCs from blood, collected roughly 5 days after vaccination. The sequence came from a man aged 50-60 years who received an inactivated influenza vaccine. The V and J genes are TRBV7-9 and TRBJ2-3, with D uncertain. CDR3 in DNA: TGTGCCTTCAAGGGTGGAGATACGCAGTATTTT. Amino acid sequence: CAFKGGDTQYF. The full variable domain, in which reference TRBV7-9 and TRBJ2-3 provide the parts outside the CDR3, is DTGVSQNPRHKITKRGQNVTFRCDPISEHNRLYWYRQTLGQGPEFLTYFQNEAQLEKSRLLSDRFSAERPKGSFSTLEIQRTEQGDSAMYLCAFKGGDTQYFGPGTRLTVL.